One and the same sample provided the 21 T cell receptor beta chains below, sequenced in a study of CD8+CD57+ T cells in acquired aplastic anemia listed by TCRdb under 2018. Flow cytometry had shown CD8+CD57+ cell expansion in the patients selected for sequencing. Sequencing was performed on an Illumina HiSeq 2000. Profiling of TCR beta VDJ combinations and CDR3 sequences used genomic DNA as the template. Using fastp trimming at Q25 and MiXCR clonotype assembly, TCRdb reanalyzed the public sequencing data and kept in-frame beta chains. Each entry is one CDR3 protein sequence, shown with its most common DNA and genes. The sample has approximately 160,000 distinct CDR3 sequences on record, about half of them singletons. The ten largest clones take up 3.2% of the sample. The sample was sorted CD4+, CD8+, or CD8+CD57+ T cells (not recorded which) from PBMCs. The receptors were sampled from a human donor with aplastic anemia.

The rearrangement joins TRBV10-3 to TRBJ1-4; possible D gene TRBD1, 5 bases. CDR3 length equals 14 residues. V was clipped by 10 bases and J by 2 bases, with 14 bases between them. CDR1 ENHRY and CDR2 SYGVKD come from the germline V gene. CDR3 loop: CARGVGRTNEKLFF. In DNA, the CDR3 is TGTGCCAGGGGGGTGGGGAGGACTAATGAAAAACTGTTTTTT.

This clonotype has just one count. For the CDR3, the DNA is TGTGCCAGCAGTGAAAGTGGCAGGGGTTTTGCAAAACTGTTTTTT. Translation: CASSESGRGFAKLFF. The chain has TRBV2 and TRBJ1-4; weak D call: TRBD1 (6 bases). This CDR3 spans 15 amino acids. V was pared by 2 bases and J by 10 bases, with 17 bases between. Germline CDR1 SNHLY, CDR2 FYNNEI.

This clonotype was seen once. The chain employs TRBV2 and TRBJ2-5; 12 nucleotides line up with TRBD2. The CDR3 totals 14 residues. Germline CDR1 is SNHLY and CDR2 is FYNNEI. V gave up 6 bases and J gave up 5 bases; unmatched junction bases: 4. The CDR3 coding sequence is TGTGCCAGCAGGAACGGACTAGCGGGGGAGACCCAGTACTTC. Residues: CASRNGLAGETQYF.

This clonotype was recorded a few times. A much larger clonotype is one base distant, so this may be a read error. The chain carries TRBV19 and TRBJ1-5, with 12 bases aligning to TRBD1. The V gene end was trimmed by 4 bases and the J gene end by 9 bases; junction bases not matched to a gene: 7. This CDR3 has 15 amino acids. Germline CDR1 reads LNHDA; CDR2 reads SQIVND (reference sequence). The CDR3 sequence is CASSRGTGGGRPQHF. As DNA, the CDR3 is TGTGCCAGTAGTAGAGGGACAGGGGGCGGACGGCCCCAGCATTTT. Full variable domain (missing parts from reference TRBV19 and TRBJ1-5): DGGITQSPKYLFRKEGQNVTLSCEQNLNHDAMYWYRQDPGQGLRLIYYSQIVNDFQKGDIAEGYSVSREKKESFPLTVTSAQKNPTAFYLCASSRGTGGGRPQHFGDGTRLSIL.

The table lists this clonotype with many counts. This sequence joins TRBV7-6 and TRBJ2-1; 9 bases match TRBD2. CDR1 and CDR2 (germline): SGHVS, FNYEAQ. Trimming cost V 1 base and J 6 bases; bases outside gene matches: 4. The CDR3 extends over 15 amino acids. CDR3 DNA sequence: TGTGCCAGCAGCTTAGAAGGACTAGCGACCAATGAGCAGTTCTTC. Protein: CASSLEGLATNEQFF.

This clonotype came up many times. V and J are TRBV12-3 or TRBV12-4 and TRBJ2-2, with D maybe TRBD2 (5 bases). The CDR3 is 13 amino acids. V dropped 3 bases and J dropped 7 bases, with 9 bases sitting between them. The CDR3 region has the DNA TGTGCCAGCAGTTTGCTAACTAGCGGGGAGCTGTTTTTT. Translating gives CASSLLTSGELFF.

This clonotype has only one observation. One end of the junction is discordant with germline, which a read error may explain. V is TRBV25-1 and J is TRBJ2-7, with D tentatively TRBD2 (6 bases). CDR3 size: 14 residues. Germline CDR1 is MGHDK and CDR2 is SYGVNS. CDR3 sequence: CASSGGVDPDERYF. The CDR3 DNA follows: TGTGCCAGCAGTGGGGGGGTTGATCCGGACGAGCGGTACTTC.

This clonotype was counted ten times or more. The chain has TRBV20-1 and TRBJ1-5; D gene uncertain. There are 13 residues in the CDR3. The V gene lost 6 bases and the J gene lost 9 bases, with 18 bases spanning the gap. The V gene's germline CDR1 is DFQATT and CDR2 SNEGSKA (reference sequence). CDR3 nucleotide sequence: TGCAGTGCCTCCAAGGAGTTCGCGAGGCCCCAGCATTTT. It yields the protein CSASKEFARPQHF.

This clonotype was detected a few times. This chain links TRBV15 with TRBJ2-1, with TRBD1 matching 9 bases. This CDR3 spans 16 amino acids. The V gene end was trimmed by 4 bases and the J gene end by 8 bases; junction bases not matched to a gene: 12. Germline V gene lookup returns CDR1 LNHNV and CDR2 YYDKDF (reference sequence). CDR3 bases: TGTGCCACCAGCACGTATTTGGGGACAGGGAATGATGAGCAGTTCTTC. Amino acids: CATSTYLGTGNDEQFF.

The genes are TRBV7-8 and TRBJ1-1; D gene uncertain. The CDR3 runs to 12 residues. Germline assignment: CDR1 SGHVS and CDR2 FQNEAQ. The V end was cut by 9 bases, the J end by 4 bases, with 12 bases between. CDR3 nucleotide sequence: TGTGCCAGTTCCACGGATACCACTGAAGCTTTCTTT. It translates to CASSTDTTEAFF. The full variable domain, with the rest looked up from reference TRBV7-8 and TRBJ1-1, is GAGVSQSPRYKVAKRGQDVALRCDPISGHVSLFWYQQALGQGPEFLTYFQNEAQLDKSGLPSDRFFAERPEGSVSTLKIQRTQQEDSAVYLCASSTDTTEAFFGQGTRLTVV.

About this clonotype itself: One end of the junction does not line up with germline, which may come from a read error. The chain is built from TRBV29-1 and TRBJ1-1, with D hard to call. The CDR3 is 11 amino acids. CDR1 and CDR2 from the germline V gene are SQVTM and ANQGSEA. CDR3 in amino acids: CSFDMNTEAFF. The CDR3 DNA follows: TGCAGCTTTGACATGAACACTGAAGCTTTCTTT.

This clonotype has just one count. Since a much larger clone is just one base distant, this may be a read error. The gene calls are TRBV7-2 and TRBJ1-4; 7 bases are a match to TRBD1. This CDR3 comprises 14 residues. Germline CDR1 SGHTA, CDR2 FQGNSA. DNA of the CDR3: TGTGCCAGCAGCAAGCGACAGGGAAATGAAAAACTGGTTTTT. Protein: CASSKRQGNEKLVF.

The rearrangement uses TRBV20-1 and TRBJ2-5; 8 bases match TRBD1. CDR1 DFQATT and CDR2 SNEGSKA come from the germline V gene (reference sequence). V trimming: 1 base; J trimming: 3 bases; junction bases outside the gene matches: 13. There are 17 residues in the CDR3. CDR3 protein: CSARGTDWTGQEETQYF. CDR3 nucleotide sequence: TGCAGTGCTAGAGGTACCGACTGGACGGGACAGGAAGAGACCCAGTACTTC.

The rearrangement uses TRBV19 and TRBJ1-1; D remains ambiguous. This CDR3 comprises 15 residues. With 8 bases removed from V and 1 base from J, the gap between germline ends came to 17 bases. Germline values: CDR1 LNHDA, CDR2 SQIVND (reference sequence). The CDR3, as DNA: TGTGCCAGTGCAGCCCTGGGCGGGAGGAACACTGAAGCTTTCTTT. Translation: CASAALGGRNTEAFF.

The rearrangement uses TRBV24-1 and TRBJ1-1; possibly TRBD1 for D (5 bases). CDR1 KGHDR and CDR2 SFDVKD come from the germline V gene. The CDR3 runs 13 residues. V was trimmed by 5 bases and J by 1 base, leaving 7 bases between them. CDR3 nucleotides: TGTGCCACCAGTGCAACAGGGAACACTGAAGCTTTCTTT. Translating it yields CATSATGNTEAFF.

On this clonotype itself: A read error may explain this, as a much larger clone is one base away. The V and J genes are TRBV7-8 and TRBJ1-2; the D gene is possibly TRBD1 (5 bases). CDR3 length: 13 amino acids. Germline V gene data show CDR1 as SGHVS and CDR2 as FQNEAQ. This CDR3 is CANSFGGEYGYTF. In DNA form, the CDR3 reads TGTGCCAACAGCTTCGGGGGGGAATATGGCTACACCTTC.

To note about this clonotype: A much larger clone differs by one base, so this may be a read error. In nucleotides, the CDR3 is TGTGCCTGCAGCTTACGACTAGCGGTGAACAATGAGCAGTTCTTC. This sequence encodes CACSLRLAVNNEQFF. The chain joins TRBV7-3 to TRBJ2-1, with TRBD2 identical over 9 bases. CDR1 SGHTA and CDR2 FQGTGA come from the germline V gene. The length of the CDR3 is 15 residues.

V and J are TRBV20-1 and TRBJ2-7; 7 bases map to TRBD1. Unmatched junction bases numbered 3, after V lost 5 bases and J lost 5 bases. This CDR3 region has 11 residues. The germline V gene encodes CDR1 DFQATT and CDR2 SNEGSKA (reference sequence). The CDR3 here is CSAVQGNEQYF. The CDR3 DNA reads TGCAGTGCTGTACAGGGGAACGAGCAGTACTTC.

This clonotype was detected ten times or more. The chain joins TRBV6-6 to TRBJ2-6; 9 nucleotides line up with TRBD1. V gave up 4 bases and J gave up 4 bases; unmatched junction bases: 5. Germline CDR1 and CDR2: MNHNY and SVGAGI (reference sequence). This CDR3 contains 16 residues. The CDR3 DNA reads TGTGCCAGCAGTTCCACAGGGGGCGTGGGGGCCAACGTCCTGACTTTC. It specifies CASSSTGGVGANVLTF.

The chain combines TRBV12-3 or TRBV12-4 with TRBJ1-6, with a weak D call TRBD1 (6 bases). The germline V and J ends were trimmed by 5 bases and 3 bases, with 11 bases remaining between them. This CDR3 is 15 amino acids long. CDR3 DNA: TGTGCCAGCAGTACAGGACAGCTCTATAATTCACCCCTCCACTTT. It is translated as CASSTGQLYNSPLHF.

V is TRBV10-3 and J is TRBJ1-6; possibly TRBD1 for D (6 bases). The V end lost 4 bases, the J end lost 7 bases, and 11 bases lay between the germline ends. This CDR3 contains 14 residues. The germline V gene encodes CDR1 ENHRY and CDR2 SYGVKD. The CDR3 nucleotides are TGTGCCATCAGTGGGTCAGGGGACAATTCACCCCTCCACTTT. This translates into CAISGSGDNSPLHF.